This entry lists 7 T cell receptor beta chains sequenced from one sample in a study of regulatory T cells in long-lasting Graves disease (dated by TCRdb to about 2021). Taken with the paper, the label for time point translates to: persistent/refractory GD, antithyroid drugs over 5 years with positive TRAb. For both TCR sequencing and RNA sequencing, RNA was extracted from PBMCs using TRIzol. Library creation used multiplex PCR. The instrument given in TCRdb is Illumina HiSeq 4000. iRepertoire HTBI primers and Arm-PCR amplification of CDR3 regions were used to construct TCR beta libraries. The public reads were run again by TCRdb, first through fastp at Q25 and then through MiXCR, and only productive beta chains were kept. Here each entry gathers all rows of one CDR3 protein and keeps the most common genes and DNA. This sample comprises roughly 500,000 distinct CDR3 sequences, less than 25% of them detected only once. Clones ranked in the top ten supply over 7.5% of the sample.

Source: peripheral blood mononuclear cells (PBMCs), taken when the disease was refractory, from a patient treated with antithyroid drugs. These TCRs come from a female donor with Graves disease.

This clonotype was seen more than once but under ten times. This sequence joins TRBV19 and TRBJ2-7; TRBD1 is a possible D gene (6 bases). The CDR3 runs 15 residues. The V gene's germline CDR1 is LNHDA and CDR2 SQIVND (reference sequence). V shed 6 bases and J shed 1 base, with 16 bases lying between them. The CDR3 nucleotides are TGTGCCAGTAGCAACTTTGAAGGGGGATCCTACGAGCAGTACTTC. Residues: CASSNFEGGSYEQYF.

This chain connects TRBV20-1 to TRBJ1-2; D might be TRBD1 (5 bases). CDR1 is DFQATT and CDR2 is SNEGSKA in the germline V gene (reference sequence). CDR3 size: 16 residues. V gave up 5 bases and J gave up 4 bases, with 23 bases separating them. The CDR3 DNA sequence: TGCAGTGCTCCACACGGGGGGGGACCCGCCAGCTATGGCTACACCTTC. Amino acid sequence: CSAPHGGGPASYGYTF.

V and J are TRBV19 and TRBJ2-7; the D is unclear. The CDR3 spans 14 residues. Germline V gene data show CDR1 as LNHDA and CDR2 as SQIVND (reference sequence). Trimming removed 5 bases at V and 2 bases at J, with 13 bases between. The CDR3 DNA reads as TGTGCCAGTAGTTCTCTTCTGGGAACCTACGAGCAGTACTTC. Translating gives CASSSLLGTYEQYF.

Many counts were recorded for this clonotype. This chain joins TRBV13 and TRBJ2-7; D remains unclear. The CDR3 runs 12 residues. Germline V gene data show CDR1 as PRHDT and CDR2 as FYEKMQ (reference sequence). Deletions cut 5 bases from V and 2 bases from J, with 7 bases between. CDR3 sequence reads: CASSQDTYEQYF. CDR3 nucleotides: TGTGCCAGCAGCCAAGATACCTACGAGCAGTACTTC. Combining the CDR3 with reference TRBV13 and TRBJ2-7 gives the whole variable domain AAGVIQSPRHLIKEKRETATLKCYPIPRHDTVYWYQQGPGQDPQFLISFYEKMQSDKGSIPDRFSAQQFSDYHSELNMSSLELGDSALYFCASSQDTYEQYFGPGTRLTVT.

The V and J genes are TRBV15 and TRBJ2-3; TRBD1 or TRBD2 may be the D gene (5 bases each). CDR3 length: 16 residues. V was pared by 5 bases and J by 2 bases, with 17 bases between. Germline loops: CDR1 LNHNV, CDR2 YYDKDF (reference sequence). The CDR3 nucleotides are TGTGCCACCAGCCGTATCCGGGACCTATCCACAGATACGCAGTATTTT. This translates into CATSRIRDLSTDTQYF. Using reference TRBV15 and TRBJ2-3 for the parts outside the CDR3, the full variable domain is DAMVIQNPRYQVTQFGKPVTLSCSQTLNHNVMYWYQQKSSQAPKLLFHYYDKDFNNEADTPDNFQSRRPNTSFCFLDIRSPGLGDTAMYLCATSRIRDLSTDTQYFGPGTRLTVL.

The sample holds many counts of this clonotype. The chain joins TRBV28 to TRBJ1-4, with a tentative D call TRBD1 (5 bases). Looked up from germline, CDR1 is MDHEN and CDR2 is SYDVKM. The CDR3 contains 14 residues. The V and J ends lost 6 bases and 7 bases respectively, with 15 bases between them. In nucleotides, the CDR3 is TGTGCCAGCAGCCCATTGGGGGAGGTTGAAAAACTGTTTTTT. Protein sequence: CASSPLGEVEKLFF. The full variable domain, rest sourced from reference TRBV28 and TRBJ1-4, is DVKVTQSSRYLVKRTGEKVFLECVQDMDHENMFWYRQDPGLGLRLIYFSYDVKMKEKGDIPEGYSVSREKKERFSLILESASTNQTSMYLCASSPLGEVEKLFFGSGTQLSVL.

This clonotype has at least ten counts. The chain combines TRBV28 with TRBJ1-1; 9 bases align to TRBD1. The germline V gene encodes CDR1 MDHEN and CDR2 SYDVKM. The V segment lost 6 bases and the J segment 4 bases; nucleotides outside the gene matches: 3. The CDR3 totals 13 residues. CDR3 sequence: CASRETGGTEAFF. The CDR3 DNA reads as TGTGCCAGCAGGGAGACAGGGGGCACTGAAGCTTTCTTT.